A single sample is the source of the 8 T cell receptor beta chains below, sequenced in a study of Graves' ophthalmopathy and Graves' hyperthyroidism. Amplifying from RNA transcripts, the study obtained TCR beta CDR3 regions. First-round RT-PCR used HTBI primers; second-round multiplex PCR followed. TCRdb processed the multiplex PCR reads anew with MiXCR; each CDR3 protein has one entry. Of 600,000 to 650,000 distinct CDR3 sequences in the sample, about 20% were seen once. Sequencing used peripheral blood. The receptors were gathered from a woman in her late teens or twenties with stable Graves' hyperthyroidism. Some clones in this sample may be carry-over from other donors' samples.

This clonotype came up many times. The CDR3 bases are TGCAGTGCTAGAGATGATAGGACTAGCGGGCTCAGCTCCTACGAGCAGTACTTC. It translates to CSARDDRTSGLSSYEQYF. The genes are TRBV20-1 and TRBJ2-7, with TRBD2 matching over 11 bases. V lost 0 bases and J lost 0; bases outside the gene matches: 10. CDR1 is DFQATT, CDR2 SNEGSKA, per germline (reference sequence). This CDR3 is 18 amino acids long.

This clonotype was seen at least ten times. The V call is TRBV5-1, the J call TRBJ2-2; no clear D gene. V lost 0 bases and J 5 bases, leaving 11 bases between the germline ends. In germline, CDR1 is SGHRS, CDR2 YFSETQ. CDR3 length: 15 amino acids. DNA for the CDR3: TGCGCCAGCAGCTTGGATTGGAGTTCTACCGGGGAGCTGTTTTTT. Its translation: CASSLDWSSTGELFF.

At least ten counts were recorded for this clonotype. The CDR3 nucleotides read TGTGCCAGCAGCTTAGGGACTAGCGGGAGGCTCGAGCAGTACTTC. Protein sequence: CASSLGTSGRLEQYF. This chain links TRBV7-2 with TRBJ2-7; 14 nucleotides agree with TRBD2. After removal of 1 base from V and 6 bases from J, the junction contained 2 bases not matched to a gene. The CDR3 loop spans 15 amino acids. CDR1 is SGHTA, CDR2 FQGNSA, per germline.

As concerns this clonotype: A read error may be the cause here, since a much bigger clone is one base away. The chain joins TRBV30 to TRBJ2-7; TRBD2 matches at 11 bases. Looked up from germline, CDR1 is GTSNPN and CDR2 is SVGIG (reference sequence). The CDR3 sequence is 12 residues long. This chain's CDR3 is CALELAGVEQDF. CDR3 nucleotides: TGTGCCTTGGAACTAGCGGGAGTTGAGCAGGACTTC.

The rearrangement links TRBV9 to TRBJ2-5, with D uncertain. Germline CDR1 SGDLS, CDR2 YYNGEE. V lost 0 bases and J lost 0, with 9 bases in between. The length of the CDR3 is 15 residues. The CDR3 here is CASSVAQGYQETQYF. CDR3 nucleotide sequence: TGTGCCAGCAGCGTAGCTCAAGGGTACCAAGAGACCCAGTACTTC.

This clonotype was counted at least ten times. The chain links TRBV20-1 to TRBJ2-4; D is perhaps TRBD1 (6 bases). V gave up 0 bases and J gave up 0 bases, with 12 bases separating them. This CDR3 is 16 amino acids long. Germline lookup yields CDR1 DFQATT and CDR2 SNEGSKA (reference sequence). The CDR3 loop is CSARDLTGLAKNIQYF. Here the CDR3 DNA reads TGCAGTGCTAGAGACTTGACAGGCTTAGCCAAAAACATTCAGTACTTC.

This clonotype showed up many times. The DNA of the CDR3 is TGCGCCAGCAGCACCCGGACAGTGAACACTGAAGCTTTCTTT. Translation: CASSTRTVNTEAFF. The rearrangement joins TRBV5-1 to TRBJ1-1; D possibly corresponds to TRBD1 (6 bases). Germline CDR1 SGHRS, CDR2 YFSETQ. V dropped 4 bases and J dropped 0 bases, with 10 bases sitting between them. This CDR3 spans 14 amino acids.

This clonotype was counted ten times or more. The rearrangement joins TRBV29-1 to TRBJ1-1; D remains ambiguous. The germline V gene has CDR1 SQVTM and CDR2 ANQGSEA. The length of the CDR3 is 13 residues. Trimming took 3 bases from V and 1 from J, leaving 9 bases between them. The CDR3 region is CSVDGPANTEAFF. The CDR3 DNA reads TGCAGCGTTGACGGGCCGGCGAACACTGAAGCTTTCTTT.